This TCR beta chain is from a study of Tregs in tolerant kidney transplant recipients. Study-wide results and limits: Changing PCR primers prevented nucleotide comparison between some patients' samples. Antigen-driven expansion was suggested because donor-specific Tregs expanded more than all Tregs in tolerant patients.

The nonmyeloablative bone marrow transplants came from related graft donors, with transient mixed chimerism. The data were produced by immunoSEQ multiplex PCR, yet TCRdb's version contains in-frame clones alone and is incomplete. The repertoire holds 74,000 or so clones, around nine tenths seen once, with 1.6% in the top ten. This CDR3 region has 15 residues. V lost 2 bases to trimming and J lost 8 bases; unmatched junction nucleotides: 7. The germline V gene encodes CDR1 MNHEY and CDR2 SVGAGI. A remark on this clone: The target antigen is unknown.

The receptor comes from a human patient who received a combined kidney and bone marrow transplant. Some T cells may be provided by the graft donor. Here the sequenced sample was CD4+ T cells from blood (PBMCs), taken 24 months after the transplant. This chain links TRBV6-5 with TRBJ2-1; TRBD2 agrees at 9 bases. The CDR3 DNA reads as TGTGCCAGCAGTTACGGGCTAGCGGGACTCGATGAGCAGTTCTTC. Protein sequence: CASSYGLAGLDEQFF.